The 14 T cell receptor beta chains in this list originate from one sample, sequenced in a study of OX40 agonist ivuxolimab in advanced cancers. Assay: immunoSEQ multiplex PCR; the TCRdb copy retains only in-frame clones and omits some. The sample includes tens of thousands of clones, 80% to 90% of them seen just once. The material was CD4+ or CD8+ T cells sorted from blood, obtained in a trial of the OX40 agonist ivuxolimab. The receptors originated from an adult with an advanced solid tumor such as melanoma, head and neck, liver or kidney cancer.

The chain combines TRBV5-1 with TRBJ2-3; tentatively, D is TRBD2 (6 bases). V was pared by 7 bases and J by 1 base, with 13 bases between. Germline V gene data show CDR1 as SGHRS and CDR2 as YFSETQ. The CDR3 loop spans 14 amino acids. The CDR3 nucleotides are TGCGCCAGCCGCTCACTAGCTGGCACAGATACGCAGTATTTT. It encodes CASRSLAGTDTQYF.

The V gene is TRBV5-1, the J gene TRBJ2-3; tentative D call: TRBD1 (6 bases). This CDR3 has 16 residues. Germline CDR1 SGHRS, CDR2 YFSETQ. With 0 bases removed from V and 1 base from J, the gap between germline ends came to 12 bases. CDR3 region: CASSLEGRGGTDTQYF. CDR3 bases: TGCGCCAGCAGCTTGGAGGGCAGGGGAGGCACAGATACGCAGTATTTT.

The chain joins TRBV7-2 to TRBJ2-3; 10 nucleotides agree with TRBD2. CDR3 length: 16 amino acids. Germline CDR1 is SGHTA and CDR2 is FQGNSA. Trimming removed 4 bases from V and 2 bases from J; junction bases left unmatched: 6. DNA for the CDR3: TGTGCCAGCAGCTCCCCTAGCGGGGGTACCACAGATACGCAGTATTTT. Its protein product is CASSSPSGGTTDTQYF.

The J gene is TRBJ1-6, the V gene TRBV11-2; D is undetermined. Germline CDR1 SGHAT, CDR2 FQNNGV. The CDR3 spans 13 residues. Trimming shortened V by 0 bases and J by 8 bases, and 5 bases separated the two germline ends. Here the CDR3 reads CASSLDLDSPLHF. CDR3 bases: TGTGCCAGCAGCTTAGATCTGGATTCACCCCTCCACTTT.

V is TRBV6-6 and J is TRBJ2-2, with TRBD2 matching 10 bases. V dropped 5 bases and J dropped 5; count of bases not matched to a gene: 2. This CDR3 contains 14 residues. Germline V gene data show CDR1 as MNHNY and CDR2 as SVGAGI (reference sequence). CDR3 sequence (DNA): TGTGCCAGCAGTGATAGCGGGGGGACCGGGGAGCTGTTTTTT. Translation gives CASSDSGGTGELFF.

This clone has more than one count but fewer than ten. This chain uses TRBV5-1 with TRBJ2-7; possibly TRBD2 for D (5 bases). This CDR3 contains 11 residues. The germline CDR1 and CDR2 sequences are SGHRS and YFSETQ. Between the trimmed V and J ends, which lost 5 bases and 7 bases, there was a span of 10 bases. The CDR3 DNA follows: TGCGCCAGCAGGGGAGAAACGGAGCAGTACTTC. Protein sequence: CASRGETEQYF.

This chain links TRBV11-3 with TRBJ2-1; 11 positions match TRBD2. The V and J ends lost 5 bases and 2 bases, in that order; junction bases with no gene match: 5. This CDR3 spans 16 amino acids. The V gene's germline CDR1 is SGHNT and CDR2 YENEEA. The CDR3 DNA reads TGTGCCAGCAGCCTAGTAGCGGGAGGGGCCTACAATGAGCAGTTCTTC. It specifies CASSLVAGGAYNEQFF.

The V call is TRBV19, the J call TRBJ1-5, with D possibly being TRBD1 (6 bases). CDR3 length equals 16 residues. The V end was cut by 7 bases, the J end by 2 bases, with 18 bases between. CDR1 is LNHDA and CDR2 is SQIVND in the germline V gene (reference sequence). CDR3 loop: CASTDAIRGGNQPQHF. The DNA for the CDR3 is TGTGCCAGTACAGACGCCATCAGGGGAGGCAATCAGCCCCAGCATTTT.

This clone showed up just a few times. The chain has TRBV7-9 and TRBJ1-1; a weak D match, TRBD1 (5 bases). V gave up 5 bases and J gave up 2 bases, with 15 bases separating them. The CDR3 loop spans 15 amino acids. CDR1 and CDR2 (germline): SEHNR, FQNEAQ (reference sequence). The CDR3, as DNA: TGTGCCAGCAGCCCCCGGGGGGGACGAAACACTGAAGCTTTCTTT. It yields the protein CASSPRGGRNTEAFF.

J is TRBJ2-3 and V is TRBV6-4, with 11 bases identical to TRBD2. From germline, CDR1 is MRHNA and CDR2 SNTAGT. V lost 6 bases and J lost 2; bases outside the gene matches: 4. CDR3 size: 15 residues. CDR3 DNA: TGTGCCAGCAGCCTACTAGCGGGAGCCACAGATACGCAGTATTTT. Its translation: CASSLLAGATDTQYF.

As DNA, the CDR3 is TGTGCCATCAGTGATCAACGGGGGGGCCATGGCGGGGAGCTGTTTTTT. Translation gives CAISDQRGGHGGELFF. The chain recombines TRBV10-3 with TRBJ2-2; 8 bases are shared with TRBD2. Germline values: CDR1 ENHRY, CDR2 SYGVKD. After removal of 3 bases from V and 7 bases from J, the junction contained 10 bases not matched to a gene. The CDR3 loop spans 16 amino acids.

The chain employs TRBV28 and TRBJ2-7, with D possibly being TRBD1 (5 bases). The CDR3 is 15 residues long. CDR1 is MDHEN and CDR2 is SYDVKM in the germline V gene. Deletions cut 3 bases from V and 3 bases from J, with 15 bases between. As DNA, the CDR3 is TGTGCCAGCAGTTTTTCTCAGGGCTTAGGCTACGAGCAGTACTTC. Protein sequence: CASSFSQGLGYEQYF.

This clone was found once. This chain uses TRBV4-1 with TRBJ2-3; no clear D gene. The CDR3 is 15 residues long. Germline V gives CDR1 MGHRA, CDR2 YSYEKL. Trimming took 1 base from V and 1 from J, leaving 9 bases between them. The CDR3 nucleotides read TGCGCCAGCAGCCAAGGTTCTTATGGCACAGATACGCAGTATTTT. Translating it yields CASSQGSYGTDTQYF.

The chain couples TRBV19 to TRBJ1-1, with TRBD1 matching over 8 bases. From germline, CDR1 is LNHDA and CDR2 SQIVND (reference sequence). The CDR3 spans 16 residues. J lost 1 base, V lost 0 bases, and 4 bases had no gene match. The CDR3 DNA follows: TGTGCCAGTAGTATAGACTCCGGGACAGGGAACACTGAAGCTTTCTTT. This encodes CASSIDSGTGNTEAFF.